This T cell receptor beta chain was captured in a study of blood T cells in healthy people across ages. Notes on this clonotype: The antigen is undetermined.

The CDR3 runs to 18 residues. Notes on the study in general: Investigators viewed diversity estimates from one million T cells as underestimates, the study reported.

With a J-beta primer mix and a sample-barcoded 5' primer, a second PCR ran about 7 to 11 cycles. One entry per CDR3 protein, called by TCRdb with MiXCR from the 5' RACE reads. The sample gives about 730,000 distinct CDR3 sequences, roughly 47% of which show up once; about 20% is in the top ten. The sequence was collected from a woman in her fifties or sixties in good health. This rearrangement joins TRBV12-1 to TRBJ2-1; the table's D call TRBD2 went unverified against the DNA. TRBV12-1 is an annotated pseudogene. The material sequenced was blood. In DNA form, the CDR3 reads TGTGCCAGCAGCGGCCTAGGGACTAGAGGGAGCTCCTACAATGAGCAGTTCTTC. Its translation: CASSGLGTRGSSYNEQFF.